This T cell receptor beta chain was observed in a study of blood T cell repertoires in COVID-19. Across the study: Samples representing acute and convalescent COVID-19 were sourced from the United States, Italy and Spain. PBMCs, B-cell-depleted T cells, or T cells provided the cDNA or gDNA that made up the material.

Authors' data handling: Amplification with reference gene primers provided the estimates of nucleated cell counts. Clones were read by immunoSEQ multiplex PCR, and TCRdb kept only the in-frame ones, dropping some. The D gene and trimming were derived from the DNA, and the V and J assignments and clone size from that table. Among approximately 260,000 clones, roughly 80% were seen once, and the ten largest hold 12%. Losses at the gene ends were 0 bases for V and 5 bases for J; bases not matched to a gene: 6. The CDR3 loop spans 16 amino acids. The germline V gene has CDR1 SGHTA and CDR2 FQGTGA. This clonotype originated in a woman aged 60-75 years with active or convalescent COVID-19. Material for sequencing was peripheral blood. J is TRBJ2-3 and V is TRBV7-3, with 9 bases that match TRBD2. The CDR3 bases are TGTGCCAGCAGCTTAACGGCCGGACTAGCGAAAGATACGCAGTATTTT. Its translation: CASSLTAGLAKDTQYF.